This TCR beta chain derives from a study of blood T cell repertoires in COVID-19. Study-level information: Both acute and convalescent COVID-19 samples were obtained from the United States, Italy and Spain.

The table lists this clone with a count of one. The participants were between roughly 18 and 89 years old and came from about two dozen US areas. Cohorts were based on clinical histories the participants reported. The data were produced by immunoSEQ multiplex PCR, yet TCRdb's version contains in-frame clones alone and is incomplete. The sample has 200,000 or so clones, roughly 85% seen once. The CDR3 sequence is 15 residues long. J lost 8 bases, V lost 1 base, and 4 bases had no gene match. Germline loops: CDR1 LNHNV, CDR2 YYDKDF (reference sequence). Sequencing used PBMCs or T cells enriched from blood (not recorded which). The receptor comes from a woman between 40 and 50 years old with acute COVID-19. This chain links TRBV15 with TRBJ2-1; 11 nucleotides match TRBD2. DNA of the CDR3: TGTGCCACCAGCAGAGGACTAGCGGGGCTCTATGAGCAGTTCTTC. The encoded protein is CATSRGLAGLYEQFF.